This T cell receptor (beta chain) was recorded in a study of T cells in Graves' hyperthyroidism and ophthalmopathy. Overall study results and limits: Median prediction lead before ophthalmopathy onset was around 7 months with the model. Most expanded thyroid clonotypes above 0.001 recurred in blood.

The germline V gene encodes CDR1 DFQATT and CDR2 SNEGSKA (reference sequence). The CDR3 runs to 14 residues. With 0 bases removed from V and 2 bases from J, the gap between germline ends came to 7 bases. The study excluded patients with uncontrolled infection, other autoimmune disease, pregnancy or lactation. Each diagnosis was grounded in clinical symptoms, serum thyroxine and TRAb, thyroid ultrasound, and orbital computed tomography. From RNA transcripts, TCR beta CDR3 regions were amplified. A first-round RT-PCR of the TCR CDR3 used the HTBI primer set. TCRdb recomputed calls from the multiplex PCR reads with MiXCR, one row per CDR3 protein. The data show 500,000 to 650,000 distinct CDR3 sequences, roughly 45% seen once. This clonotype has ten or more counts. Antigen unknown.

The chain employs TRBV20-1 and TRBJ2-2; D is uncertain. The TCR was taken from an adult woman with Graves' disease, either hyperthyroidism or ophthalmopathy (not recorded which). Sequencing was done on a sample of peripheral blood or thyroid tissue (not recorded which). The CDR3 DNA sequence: TGCAGTGCTAGAGATCTCGCCAACACCGGGGAGCTGTTTTTT. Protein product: CSARDLANTGELFF.